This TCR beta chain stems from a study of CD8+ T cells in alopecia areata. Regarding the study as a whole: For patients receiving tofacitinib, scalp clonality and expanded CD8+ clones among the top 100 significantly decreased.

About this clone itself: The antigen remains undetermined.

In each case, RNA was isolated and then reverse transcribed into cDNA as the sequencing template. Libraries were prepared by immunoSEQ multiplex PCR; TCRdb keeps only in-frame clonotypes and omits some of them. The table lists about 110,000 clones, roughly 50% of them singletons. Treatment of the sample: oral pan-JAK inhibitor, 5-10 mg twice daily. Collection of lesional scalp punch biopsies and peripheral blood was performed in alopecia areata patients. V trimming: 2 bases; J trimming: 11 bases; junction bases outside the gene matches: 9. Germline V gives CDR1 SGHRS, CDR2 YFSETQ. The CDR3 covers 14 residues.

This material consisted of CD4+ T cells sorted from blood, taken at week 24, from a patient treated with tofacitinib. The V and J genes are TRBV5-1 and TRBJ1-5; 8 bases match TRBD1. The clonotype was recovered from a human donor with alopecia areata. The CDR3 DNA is TGCGCCAGCAGCTTCAGCGCAGGGGGCGAGGCCCAGCATTTT. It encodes CASSFSAGGEAQHF.